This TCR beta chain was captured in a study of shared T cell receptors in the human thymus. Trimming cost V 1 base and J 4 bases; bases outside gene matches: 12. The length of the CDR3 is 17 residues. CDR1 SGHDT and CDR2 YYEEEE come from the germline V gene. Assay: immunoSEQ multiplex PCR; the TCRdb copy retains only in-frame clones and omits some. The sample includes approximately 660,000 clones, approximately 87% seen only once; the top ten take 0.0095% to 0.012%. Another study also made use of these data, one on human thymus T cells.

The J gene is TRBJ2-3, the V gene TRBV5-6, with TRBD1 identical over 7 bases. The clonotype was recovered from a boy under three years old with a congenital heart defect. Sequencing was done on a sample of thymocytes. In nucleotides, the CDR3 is TGTGCCAGCAGCTTGAACACAGGGGAAGGGGCAGCAGATACGCAGTATTTT. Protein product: CASSLNTGEGAADTQYF.